What follows are 32 T cell receptor beta chains derived from one specimen sequenced in a study of control samples from healthy donors and cancer patients. The assay was immunoSEQ multiplex PCR, and TCRdb's table has in-frame clones only and misses some. The data hold around 150,000 clones, with 88% observed a single time. Sequenced: blood. Receptors originate from a man younger than 35 in good health.

The genes are TRBV7-2 and TRBJ2-7; D gene unclear. The CDR3 is 14 amino acids. V lost 1 base and J lost 0, with 7 bases in between. Germline-derived CDR1 and CDR2 are SGHTA and FQGNSA. CDR3 in DNA: TGTGCCAGCAGCTTAGGGCCCGGCTCCTACGAGCAGTACTTC. Protein sequence: CASSLGPGSYEQYF. Looking up the rest from reference TRBV7-2 and TRBJ2-7 gives the full variable domain: GAGVSQSPSNKVTEKGKDVELRCDPISGHTALYWYRQSLGQGLEFLIYFQGNSAPDKSGLPSDRFSAERTGGSVSTLTIQRTQQEDSAVYLCASSLGPGSYEQYFGPGTRLTVT.

This clone was detected once. The chain uses TRBV28 and TRBJ1-5; D unclear. Germline V gene lookup returns CDR1 MDHEN and CDR2 SYDVKM. Trimming took 4 bases from V and 7 from J, leaving 20 bases between them. The length of the CDR3 is 16 residues. This chain's CDR3 is CASSSSAGRVGQPQHF. CDR3 DNA sequence: TGTGCCAGCAGTTCCTCCGCCGGGAGGGTTGGACAGCCCCAGCATTTT.

This chain connects TRBV3-1 (or the pseudogene TRBV3-2) to TRBJ2-3, with 10 nucleotides matching TRBD2. CDR3 length: 14 residues. Germline V gene data show CDR1 as LGHDT and CDR2 as YNNKEL (reference sequence). The trim removed 10 bases at V and 3 bases at J, leaving 7 bases unmatched. The CDR3 here is CATQRGGLTDTQYF. The CDR3 nucleotides are TGTGCCACCCAGCGGGGGGGTCTGACAGATACGCAGTATTTT.

The chain links TRBV28 to TRBJ1-1, with no clear D. In germline, CDR1 is MDHEN, CDR2 SYDVKM. CDR3 length: 13 residues. The ends were cut back, 10 bases at V and 1 base at J, with 13 bases in the middle. The CDR3 nucleotides read TGTGCCACCCGACGGTTGGGGAACACTGAAGCTTTCTTT. Amino acids: CATRRLGNTEAFF.

CDR3 coding DNA: TGTGCCAGCAGCTACCGGGACAGGGGGCTCGAGCAGTACTTC. Translated: CASSYRDRGLEQYF. This rearrangement joins TRBV9 to TRBJ2-7, with 12 positions matching TRBD1. This CDR3 spans 14 amino acids. Germline assignment: CDR1 SGDLS and CDR2 YYNGEE. V dropped 4 bases and J dropped 6; count of bases not matched to a gene: 5. Full variable domain (remainder filled in from reference TRBV9 and TRBJ2-7): DSGVTQTPKHLITATGQRVTLRCSPRSGDLSVYWYQQSLDQGLQFLIQYYNGEERAKGNILERFSAQQFPDLHSELNLSSLELGDSALYFCASSYRDRGLEQYFGPGTRLTVT.

This clone was detected once. J is TRBJ1-3 and V is TRBV5-5; no firm D call. This CDR3 spans 15 amino acids. The V end was cut by 0 bases, the J end by 0 bases, with 7 bases between. Germline CDR1 reads SGHKS; CDR2 reads YYEKEE (reference sequence). As DNA, the CDR3 is TGTGCCAGCAGCTTGGTCTGGACCTCTGGAAACACCATATATTTT. Translated, it gives CASSLVWTSGNTIYF.

This chain links TRBV18 with TRBJ2-1; 8 nucleotides match TRBD1. V was pared by 3 bases and J by 7 bases, with 2 bases of the junction left unmatched. This CDR3 spans 13 amino acids. Germline V gene lookup returns CDR1 KGHSH and CDR2 LQKENI. CDR3 nucleotides: TGTGCCAGCTCACCGGGACAGGCGAATGAGCAGTTCTTC. Encoded protein: CASSPGQANEQFF.

The J gene is TRBJ1-1, the V gene TRBV5-5, with a possible D match to TRBD1 (6 bases). The CDR3 loop spans 15 amino acids. Per the germline V gene, CDR1 is SGHKS and CDR2 is YYEKEE (reference sequence). With 1 base removed from V and 4 bases from J, the gap between germline ends came to 14 bases. Written as DNA, the CDR3 is TGTGCCAGCAGCTTGTTTCCGGGGGCGGCCACTGAAGCTTTCTTT. This codes for CASSLFPGAATEAFF. Supplemented by reference TRBV5-5 and TRBJ1-1, the full variable domain reads DAGVTQSPTHLIKTRGQQVTLRCSPISGHKSVSWYQQVLGQGPQFIFQYYEKEERGRGNFPDRFSARQFPNYSSELNVNALLLGDSALYLCASSLFPGAATEAFFGQGTRLTVV.

The V and J genes are TRBV5-1 and TRBJ2-5, with D possibly matching TRBD2 (6 bases). V lost 4 bases and J 1 base, leaving 14 bases between the germline ends. The CDR3 covers 15 residues. From germline, CDR1 is SGHRS and CDR2 YFSETQ. The CDR3 DNA reads as TGCGCCAGCAGCCCGCCGGGGACTCTCCAAGAGACCCAGTACTTC. Translated, it gives CASSPPGTLQETQYF.

A single count supports this clone. This chain links TRBV19 with TRBJ2-2; no reliable D call. Trimming removed 5 bases at V and 3 bases at J, with 7 bases between. Germline CDR1 reads LNHDA; CDR2 reads SQIVND (reference sequence). CDR3 size: 13 residues. This chain's CDR3 is CASSVDYTGELFF. Here the CDR3 DNA reads TGTGCCAGTAGTGTCGACTACACCGGGGAGCTGTTTTTT.

DNA for the CDR3: TGTGCCTGGAGTGCCGGGACAGGGGAGGGGTATAATTCACCCCTCCACTTT. Its protein is CAWSAGTGEGYNSPLHF. This chain uses TRBV30 with TRBJ1-6, with 10 bases fitting TRBD1. The CDR3 totals 17 residues. With 1 base clipped from V and 4 bases from J, the junction kept 7 bases outside the gene matches. CDR1 and CDR2 from the germline V gene are GTSNPN and SVGIG (reference sequence). Based on the CDR3 plus reference TRBV30 and TRBJ1-6, the full variable domain is SQTIHQWPATLVQPVGSPLSLECTVEGTSNPNLYWYRQAAGRGLQLLFYSVGIGQISSEVPQNLSASRPQDRQFILSSKKLLLSDSGFYLCAWSAGTGEGYNSPLHFGNGTRLTVT.

This chain links TRBV30 with TRBJ1-3, with D unresolved. V lost 0 bases, J lost 2 bases, and 11 bases lay in between. The germline V gene encodes CDR1 GTSNPN and CDR2 SVGIG (reference sequence). This CDR3 region has 15 residues. CDR3 loop: CAWSVSPPPGNTIYF. CDR3 nucleotides: TGTGCCTGGAGTGTATCTCCCCCCCCTGGAAACACCATATATTTT.

The rearrangement uses TRBV7-6 and TRBJ2-3, with TRBD2 matching over 11 bases. The CDR3 sequence is 16 residues long. The V gene's germline CDR1 is SGHVS and CDR2 FNYEAQ. V dropped 6 bases and J dropped 0; count of bases not matched to a gene: 5. CDR3 sequence (DNA): TGTGCCAGCAGACAGACTAGCGGGGCGAGCACAGATACGCAGTATTTT. Residues: CASRQTSGASTDTQYF.

The CDR3 coding sequence is TGTGCCAGCAGCTTAGGCCCGGGGGGCAATCAGCCCCAGCATTTT. Translated: CASSLGPGGNQPQHF. The chain links TRBV7-6 to TRBJ1-5; a weak D match, TRBD1 (5 bases). The CDR3 covers 15 residues. Germline CDR1 SGHVS, CDR2 FNYEAQ. The germline V and J ends were trimmed by 1 base and 2 bases, with 9 bases remaining between them.

The chain combines TRBV20-1 with TRBJ2-3; D call uncertain. This CDR3 has 11 amino acids. Germline assignment: CDR1 DFQATT and CDR2 SNEGSKA (reference sequence). Deletions cut 3 bases from V and 6 bases from J, with 7 bases between. CDR3 nucleotides: TGCAGTGCTAGCGTAGGGGATACGCAGTATTTT. This sequence encodes CSASVGDTQYF.

This clone was seen only once. The rearrangement links TRBV6-2 or TRBV6-3 to TRBJ1-1; tentative D call: TRBD1 (5 bases). There are 17 residues in the CDR3. The V end was cut by 2 bases, the J end by 0 bases, with 16 bases between. Per the germline V gene, CDR1 is MNHEY and CDR2 is SVGEGT. For the CDR3, the DNA is TGTGCCAGCAGTTACAGGTTGACAGACCTGATGAACACTGAAGCTTTCTTT. Translated: CASSYRLTDLMNTEAFF.

The chain links TRBV7-9 to TRBJ1-2; TRBD1 is a possible D gene (6 bases). V was shortened by 1 base and J by 4 bases, with 10 bases between the two germline ends. The V gene's germline CDR1 is SEHNR and CDR2 FQNEAQ (reference sequence). This CDR3 comprises 14 residues. The CDR3 loop is CASSLDPGAYGYTF. CDR3 in DNA: TGTGCCAGCAGCTTAGATCCGGGGGCCTATGGCTACACCTTC.

V gene TRBV15 combines with J gene TRBJ2-1; the D gene is possibly TRBD1 (7 bases). CDR1 and CDR2 (germline): LNHNV, YYDKDF (reference sequence). V lost 2 bases and J 10 bases, leaving 15 bases between the germline ends. The CDR3 spans 14 residues. CDR3 bases: TGTGCCACCAGCAGACAGGGGGGACGCCTCGAGCAGTTCTTC. This encodes CATSRQGGRLEQFF.

The chain is built from TRBV28 and TRBJ2-5, with D perhaps matching TRBD2 (5 bases). CDR1 is MDHEN, CDR2 SYDVKM, per germline. The CDR3 has 12 residues. Trimming removed 4 bases at V and 5 bases at J, with 8 bases between. CDR3 amino acids: CASSYGVETQYF. CDR3 sequence (DNA): TGTGCCAGCAGTTACGGGGTGGAGACCCAGTACTTC. Based on the CDR3 plus reference TRBV28 and TRBJ2-5, the full variable domain is DVKVTQSSRYLVKRTGEKVFLECVQDMDHENMFWYRQDPGLGLRLIYFSYDVKMKEKGDIPEGYSVSREKKERFSLILESASTNQTSMYLCASSYGVETQYFGPGTRLLVL.

V is TRBV27 and J is TRBJ1-6; D remains unclear. The CDR3 extends over 13 amino acids. Germline CDR1 and CDR2: MNHEY and SMNVEV (reference sequence). Trimming removed 5 bases at V and 6 bases at J, with 8 bases between. CDR3 DNA sequence: TGTGCCAGCAGTCGGCAGGTTAATTCACCCCTCCACTTT. Translation: CASSRQVNSPLHF.

The J gene is TRBJ1-1, the V gene TRBV6-5; D unresolved. CDR3 length equals 15 residues. The germline CDR1 and CDR2 sequences are MNHEY and SVGAGI. V shed 8 bases and J shed 0 bases, with 16 bases lying between them. The CDR3 DNA reads TGTGCCAGCCCCGCAGCTCCTATTATGAACACTGAAGCTTTCTTT. It translates to CASPAAPIMNTEAFF.

The chain uses TRBV5-3 and TRBJ1-2; the D is unclear. TRBV5-3 is reported as an ORF; its role is uncertain. V was clipped by 7 bases and J by 4 bases, with 17 bases between them. The length of the CDR3 is 14 residues. Written as DNA, the CDR3 is TGTGCCAGAGGTTGCTGGAGGTCCCTCTATGGCTACACCTTC. It translates to CARGCWRSLYGYTF.

The chain recombines TRBV2 with TRBJ2-5; D might be TRBD1 or TRBD2, each matching 6 bases. CDR1 and CDR2 from the germline V gene are SNHLY and FYNNEI. This CDR3 spans 16 amino acids. V was pared by 5 bases and J by 4 bases, with 20 bases between. The CDR3 region is CASSINDRTIVETQYF. The CDR3 DNA sequence: TGTGCCAGCAGTATTAACGACAGGACTATAGTAGAGACCCAGTACTTC.

The rearrangement links TRBV18 to TRBJ1-1; D is ambiguous. V was trimmed by 0 bases and J by 1 base, leaving 6 bases between them. The CDR3 runs 14 residues. Germline assignment: CDR1 KGHSH and CDR2 LQKENI. The CDR3 region has the DNA TGTGCCAGCTCACCACCTAATGGGAACACTGAAGCTTTCTTT. It codes for CASSPPNGNTEAFF.

The J gene is TRBJ2-2, the V gene TRBV7-6, with 11 bases lining up with TRBD2. Trimming took 9 bases from V and 4 from J; bases not matched to a gene: 7. The CDR3 contains 15 residues. Germline V CDR1 and CDR2: SGHVS, FNYEAQ. The CDR3 region has the DNA TGTGCCAGTTCCTTTAGCGGGGGGGGCACCGGGGAGCTGTTTTTT. Its translation: CASSFSGGGTGELFF.

This clone was seen just once. The CDR3 bases are TGTGCCAGCAGCCGGGGACTAGCGGGGGGGCATGAGCAGTTCTTC. Translating it yields CASSRGLAGGHEQFF. The rearrangement links TRBV5-4 to TRBJ2-1, with 16 positions matching TRBD2. With 4 bases clipped from V and 8 bases from J, the junction kept 3 bases outside the gene matches. CDR1 is SGHNT and CDR2 is YYREEE in the germline V gene (reference sequence). The CDR3 has 15 residues.

The V call is TRBV5-4, the J call TRBJ2-7, with D tentatively TRBD1 (6 bases). Per the germline V gene, CDR1 is SGHNT and CDR2 is YYREEE (reference sequence). The CDR3 consists of 16 residues. Trimming cost V 3 bases and J 2 bases, with 18 bases left between them. CDR3 coding DNA: TGTGCCAGCAGCTCGCCGGGACAAGACCGAACCTACGAGCAGTACTTC. This encodes CASSSPGQDRTYEQYF.

The chain carries TRBV4-1 and TRBJ1-5, with D uncertain. The germline gives CDR1 MGHRA, CDR2 YSYEKL. Trimming took 1 base from V and 11 from J, leaving 12 bases between them. CDR3 length: 13 residues. CDR3 loop: CASSQALSGAQHF. The DNA for the CDR3 is TGCGCCAGCAGCCAAGCTCTGTCAGGAGCCCAGCATTTT.

The rearrangement links TRBV7-9 to TRBJ2-7; D is undetermined. Germline V gene data show CDR1 as SEHNR and CDR2 as FQNEAQ (reference sequence). The CDR3 has 14 amino acids. The V and J ends lost 2 bases and 2 bases respectively, with 10 bases between them. CDR3 sequence: CASSLRTRAYEQYF. In nucleotides, the CDR3 is TGTGCCAGCAGCTTAAGAACCCGCGCCTACGAGCAGTACTTC.

The chain couples TRBV4-3 to TRBJ1-2; D not certain. V lost 5 bases to trimming and J lost 4 bases, with 8 bases between them. Germline CDR1 LGHNA, CDR2 YSLEER. The CDR3 has 12 residues. In nucleotides, the CDR3 is TGCGCCAGCAGCGACGGCAGCTATGGCTACACCTTC. Its translation: CASSDGSYGYTF.

This chain links TRBV9 with TRBJ1-1; D is undetermined. The germline V gene encodes CDR1 SGDLS and CDR2 YYNGEE. The germline V and J ends were trimmed by 3 bases and 1 base, with 7 bases remaining between them. The CDR3 contains 13 residues. As DNA, the CDR3 is TGTGCCAGCAGCGGCGGTGGGAACACTGAAGCTTTCTTT. Its protein is CASSGGGNTEAFF.

The chain recombines TRBV10-3 with TRBJ1-5; D perhaps matches TRBD1 (5 bases). Trimming took off 2 bases at V and 0 bases at J, with 17 bases between the two ends. Germline V gene data show CDR1 as ENHRY and CDR2 as SYGVKD. This CDR3 contains 18 residues. CDR3 sequence reads: CAISERGGGPYSNQPQHF. The DNA for the CDR3 is TGTGCCATCAGTGAGAGGGGTGGTGGCCCTTATAGCAATCAGCCCCAGCATTTT.